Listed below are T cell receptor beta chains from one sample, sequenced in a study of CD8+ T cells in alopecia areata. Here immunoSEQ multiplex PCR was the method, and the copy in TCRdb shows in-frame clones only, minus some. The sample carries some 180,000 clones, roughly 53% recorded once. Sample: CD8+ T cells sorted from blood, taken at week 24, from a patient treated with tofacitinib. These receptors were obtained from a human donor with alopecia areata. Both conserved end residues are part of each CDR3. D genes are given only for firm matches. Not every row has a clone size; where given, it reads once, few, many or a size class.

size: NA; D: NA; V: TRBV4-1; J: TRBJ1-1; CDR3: CASSDAERGPEAFF; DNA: TGCGCCAGCAGCGACGCTGAGAGGGGACCTGAAGCTTTCTTT
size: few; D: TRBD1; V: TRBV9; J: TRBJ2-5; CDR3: CASSEKDRTQETQYF; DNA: TGTGCCAGCAGTGAGAAGGACAGGACTCAAGAGACCCAGTACTTC
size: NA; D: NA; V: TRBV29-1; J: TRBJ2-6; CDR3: CSVAVWQGPSGANVLTF; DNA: TGCAGCGTTGCGGTTTGGCAGGGCCCCTCTGGGGCCAACGTCCTGACTTTC
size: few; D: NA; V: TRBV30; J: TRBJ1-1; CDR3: CAWSLRANTEAFF; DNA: TGTGCCTGGAGTTTACGGGCGAACACTGAAGCTTTCTTT
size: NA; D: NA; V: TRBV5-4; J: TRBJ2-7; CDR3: CASSPAGSYEQYF; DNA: TGTGCCAGCAGCCCGGCCGGGTCCTACGAGCAGTACTTC
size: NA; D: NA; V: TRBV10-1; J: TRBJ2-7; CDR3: CASIEGSRYEQYF; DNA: TGCGCCAGCATCGAGGGGTCCAGATACGAGCAGTACTTC
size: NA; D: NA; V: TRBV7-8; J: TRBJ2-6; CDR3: CASSLGVQVLTF; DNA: TGTGCCAGCAGCTTGGGGGTGCAAGTCCTGACTTTC
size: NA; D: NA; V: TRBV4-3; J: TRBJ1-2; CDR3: CASSPSRDFDGYTF; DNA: TGCGCCAGCAGCCCATCAAGAGATTTCGACGGCTACACCTTC
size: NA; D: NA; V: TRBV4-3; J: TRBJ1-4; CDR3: CASSPSHNEKLFF; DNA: TGCGCCAGCAGCCCTTCCCATAATGAAAAACTGTTTTTT
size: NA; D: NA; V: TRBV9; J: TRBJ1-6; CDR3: CASSGGDSNSPLHF; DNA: TGTGCCAGCAGCGGGGGCGATTCTAATTCACCCCTCCACTTT
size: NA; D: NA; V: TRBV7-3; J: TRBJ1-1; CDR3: CASSLNPGRMNTEAFF; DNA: TGTGCCAGCAGCTTGAACCCAGGGAGGATGAACACTGAAGCTTTCTTT
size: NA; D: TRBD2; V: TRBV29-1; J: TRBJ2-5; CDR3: CSARTSGGITPQETQYF; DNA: TGCAGCGCCCGGACTAGCGGGGGGATTACGCCCCAAGAGACCCAGTACTTC
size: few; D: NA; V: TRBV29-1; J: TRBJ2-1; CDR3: CSVEGVGSVYNEQFF; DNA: TGCAGCGTTGAAGGGGTAGGATCGGTCTACAATGAGCAGTTCTTC
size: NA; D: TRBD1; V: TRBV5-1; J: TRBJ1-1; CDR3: CASSYSGGGTEAFF; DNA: TGCGCCAGCAGCTATTCAGGGGGCGGCACTGAAGCTTTCTTT
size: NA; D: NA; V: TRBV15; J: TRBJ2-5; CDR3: CATSRTETQYF; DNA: TGTGCCACCAGCAGAACAGAGACCCAGTACTTC
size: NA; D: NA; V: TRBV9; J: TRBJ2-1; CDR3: CASSVGSRGGLDEQFF; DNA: TGTGCCAGCAGCGTAGGGTCCCGCGGGGGCCTCGATGAGCAGTTCTTC